This record covers a single TCR beta chain. Its target is not known. Purity of the CD4+ and CD8+ cells, isolated by positive magnetic bead selection, was checked by flow cytometry. These data come from a study of somatic mutations in cytotoxic T cells in rheumatoid arthritis. Study outcomes and limitations: The study found that the largest CD8+ clone exceeded 20% of CD8+ cells in about an eighth of the roughly 65 patients. An increase in CD8+ clonality with age was seen in rheumatoid arthritis patients but not in healthy controls. Nobody had found out which antigens the expanded CD8+ clones targeted.

The CDR3 totals 12 residues. Using immunoSEQ multiplex PCR, the repertoire was profiled, and TCRdb retains in-frame clones only, with some absent. The sample records about 20,000 clones, less than 90% being singletons. This TCR came from a man aged 40-49 years in good health. The sample was CD8+ T cells sorted from blood. The chain joins TRBV21-1 to TRBJ2-1; TRBD1 is taken as the D call from the table, unchecked against the DNA. TRBV21-1 is given as a pseudogene. Here the CDR3 reads CASSKKGAEQFF. DNA of the CDR3: TGTGCCAGCAGCAAAAAGGGGGCCGAGCAGTTCTTC.